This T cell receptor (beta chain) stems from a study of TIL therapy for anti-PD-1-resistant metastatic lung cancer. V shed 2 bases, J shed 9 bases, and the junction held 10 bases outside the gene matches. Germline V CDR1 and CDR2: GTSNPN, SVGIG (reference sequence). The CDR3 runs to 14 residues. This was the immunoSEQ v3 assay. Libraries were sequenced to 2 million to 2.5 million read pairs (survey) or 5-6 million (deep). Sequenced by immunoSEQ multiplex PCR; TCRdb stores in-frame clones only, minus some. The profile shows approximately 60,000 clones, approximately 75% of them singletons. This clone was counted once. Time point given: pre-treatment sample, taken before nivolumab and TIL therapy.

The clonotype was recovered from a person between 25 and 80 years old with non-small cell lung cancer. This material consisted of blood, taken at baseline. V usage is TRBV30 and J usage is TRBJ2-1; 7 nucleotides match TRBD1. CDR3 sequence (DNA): TGTGCCTGGAGTACTGGTGCTAGGGGGCTTGAGCAGTTCTTC. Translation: CAWSTGARGLEQFF.